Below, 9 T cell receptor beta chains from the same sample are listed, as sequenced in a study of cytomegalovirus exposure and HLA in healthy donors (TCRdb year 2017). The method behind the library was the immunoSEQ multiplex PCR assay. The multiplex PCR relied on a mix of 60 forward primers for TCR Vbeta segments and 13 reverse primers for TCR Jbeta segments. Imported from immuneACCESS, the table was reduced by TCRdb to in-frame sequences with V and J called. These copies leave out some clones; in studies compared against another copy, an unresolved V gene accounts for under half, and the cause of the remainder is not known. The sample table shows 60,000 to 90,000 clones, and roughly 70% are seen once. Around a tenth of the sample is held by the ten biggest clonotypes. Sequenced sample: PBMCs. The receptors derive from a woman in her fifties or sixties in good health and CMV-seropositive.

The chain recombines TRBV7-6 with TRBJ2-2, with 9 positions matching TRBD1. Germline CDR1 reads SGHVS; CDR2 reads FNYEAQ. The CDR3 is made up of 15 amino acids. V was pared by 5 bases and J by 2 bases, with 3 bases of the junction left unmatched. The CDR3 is CASSRQGGNTGELFF. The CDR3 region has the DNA TGTGCCAGCAGCCGACAGGGGGGTAACACCGGGGAGCTGTTTTTT.

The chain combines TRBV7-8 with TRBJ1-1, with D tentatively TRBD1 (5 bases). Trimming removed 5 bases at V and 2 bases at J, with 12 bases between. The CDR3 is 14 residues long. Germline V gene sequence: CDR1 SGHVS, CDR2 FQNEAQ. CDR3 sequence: CASSLGQSNTEAFF. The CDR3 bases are TGTGCCAGCAGCCTTGGACAATCAAACACTGAAGCTTTCTTT.

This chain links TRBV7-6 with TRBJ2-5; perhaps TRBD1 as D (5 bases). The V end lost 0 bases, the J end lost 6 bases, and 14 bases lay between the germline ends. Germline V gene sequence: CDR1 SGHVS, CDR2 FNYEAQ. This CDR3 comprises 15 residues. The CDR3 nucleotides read TGTGCCAGCAGCTTAGCGCCTGACAGCCCCCAGACCCAGTACTTC. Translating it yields CASSLAPDSPQTQYF.

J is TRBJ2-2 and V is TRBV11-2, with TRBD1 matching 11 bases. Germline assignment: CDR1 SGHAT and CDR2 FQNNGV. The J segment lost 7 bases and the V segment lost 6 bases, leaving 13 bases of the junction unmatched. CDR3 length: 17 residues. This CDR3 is CASSHGRGQGADGELFF. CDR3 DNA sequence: TGTGCCAGCAGTCACGGCCGCGGACAGGGGGCTGACGGGGAGCTGTTTTTT.

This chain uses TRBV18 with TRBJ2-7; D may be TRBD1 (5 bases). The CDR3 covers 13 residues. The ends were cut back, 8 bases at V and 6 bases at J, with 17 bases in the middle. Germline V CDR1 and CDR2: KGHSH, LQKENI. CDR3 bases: TGTGCCAGCCGCCCAGGGATTGATTTCGAGCAGTACTTC. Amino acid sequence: CASRPGIDFEQYF.

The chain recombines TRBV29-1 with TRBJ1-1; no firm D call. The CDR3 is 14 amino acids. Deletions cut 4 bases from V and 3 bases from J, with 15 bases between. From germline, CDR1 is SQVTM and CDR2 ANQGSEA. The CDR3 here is CSVGALIGDTEAFF. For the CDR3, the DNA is TGCAGCGTTGGGGCGTTAATCGGGGACACTGAAGCTTTCTTT.

The CDR3 sequence is CASSLGLLTTNEKLFF. The CDR3, as DNA: TGTGCCAGCAGTTTAGGCCTGTTGACAACTAATGAAAAACTGTTTTTT. This rearrangement joins TRBV27 to TRBJ1-4; D unclear. The CDR3 loop spans 16 amino acids. Looked up from germline, CDR1 is MNHEY and CDR2 is SMNVEV (reference sequence). Trimming pared 2 bases from V and 0 bases from J, leaving 10 bases between.

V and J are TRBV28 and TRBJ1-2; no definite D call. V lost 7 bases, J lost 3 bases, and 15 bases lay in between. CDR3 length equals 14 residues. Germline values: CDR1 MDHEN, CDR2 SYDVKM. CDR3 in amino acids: CASTPTWEDYGYTF. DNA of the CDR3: TGTGCCAGCACCCCGACATGGGAGGACTATGGCTACACCTTC.

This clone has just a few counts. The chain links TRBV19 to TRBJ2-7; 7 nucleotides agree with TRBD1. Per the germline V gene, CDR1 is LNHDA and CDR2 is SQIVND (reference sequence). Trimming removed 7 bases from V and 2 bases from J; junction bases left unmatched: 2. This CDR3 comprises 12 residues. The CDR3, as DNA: TGTGCCAGTATGGGACAGACCTACGAGCAGTACTTC. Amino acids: CASMGQTYEQYF.